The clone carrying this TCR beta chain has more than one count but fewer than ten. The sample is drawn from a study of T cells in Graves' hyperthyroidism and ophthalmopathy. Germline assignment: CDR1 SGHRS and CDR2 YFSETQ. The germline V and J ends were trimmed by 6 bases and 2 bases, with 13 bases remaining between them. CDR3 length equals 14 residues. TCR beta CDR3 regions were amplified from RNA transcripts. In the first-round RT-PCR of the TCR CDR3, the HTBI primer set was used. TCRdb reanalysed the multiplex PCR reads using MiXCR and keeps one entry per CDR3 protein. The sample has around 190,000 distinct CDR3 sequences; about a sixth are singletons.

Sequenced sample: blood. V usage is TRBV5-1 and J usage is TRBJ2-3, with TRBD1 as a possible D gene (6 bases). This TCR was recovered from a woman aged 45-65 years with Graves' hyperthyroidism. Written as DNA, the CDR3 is TGCGCCAGCAAGGCAGGGGAACTCACAGATACGCAGTATTTT. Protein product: CASKAGELTDTQYF.